The 9 T cell receptor beta chains listed next were all sequenced from one sample in a study of cytomegalovirus exposure and HLA in healthy donors. Researchers ran the PCR with 60 Vbeta and 13 Jbeta primers. Sequenced by immunoSEQ multiplex PCR; TCRdb stores in-frame clones only, minus some. Counted here are more than 50,000 clones, 77% occurring once; the ten biggest clones make up over 2.5%. The specimen was PBMCs. These receptors originate from a female donor in good health and CMV-seronegative.

This clone was counted once. The chain couples TRBV9 to TRBJ1-1; D gene ambiguous. V lost 3 bases, J lost 3 bases, and 9 bases lay in between. This CDR3 region has 13 residues. Germline V gene sequence: CDR1 SGDLS, CDR2 YYNGEE. The CDR3 sequence: CASSATLYTEAFF. The CDR3 DNA reads TGTGCCAGCAGCGCTACCTTATACACTGAAGCTTTCTTT.

This clone was recorded a few times. This sequence joins TRBV28 and TRBJ1-1, with 9 bases fitting TRBD1. Unmatched junction bases numbered 6, after V lost 5 bases and J lost 5 bases. The germline gives CDR1 MDHEN, CDR2 SYDVKM. CDR3 size: 14 residues. This CDR3 is CASSHRGRGTEAFF. As DNA, the CDR3 is TGTGCCAGCAGTCACAGGGGGCGGGGGACTGAAGCTTTCTTT. Together with reference TRBV28 and TRBJ1-1, the CDR3 gives the full variable domain: DVKVTQSSRYLVKRTGEKVFLECVQDMDHENMFWYRQDPGLGLRLIYFSYDVKMKEKGDIPEGYSVSREKKERFSLILESASTNQTSMYLCASSHRGRGTEAFFGQGTRLTVV.

The J gene is TRBJ2-2, the V gene TRBV28; D may be TRBD1 (5 bases). Germline V gene sequence: CDR1 MDHEN, CDR2 SYDVKM. Trimming stripped 7 bases from V and 9 bases from J, with 18 bases between. The CDR3 has 14 residues. The CDR3 protein is CASTPGPDNRELFF. The CDR3 DNA sequence: TGTGCCAGCACCCCCGGACCGGACAATAGGGAGCTGTTTTTT.

The J gene is TRBJ2-3, the V gene TRBV27; 9 positions match TRBD2. CDR3 length: 15 amino acids. The V and J ends lost 4 bases and 1 base, in that order; junction bases with no gene match: 3. Germline loops: CDR1 MNHEY, CDR2 SMNVEV (reference sequence). For the CDR3, the DNA is TGTGCCAGCAGTTCCTTAGCGGGAGGCACAGATACGCAGTATTTT. Amino acids: CASSSLAGGTDTQYF.

The CDR3 region has the DNA TGTGCCAGCAGTGAAGATCGGTACATCGGACAGGGATATAATTCACCCCTCCACTTT. It is translated as CASSEDRYIGQGYNSPLHF. The chain carries TRBV6-1 and TRBJ1-6, with 8 bases that match TRBD1. The V gene's germline CDR1 is MNHNS and CDR2 SASEGT. The CDR3 runs 19 residues. Trimming cost V 1 base and J 4 bases; bases outside gene matches: 12.

V usage is TRBV5-8 and J usage is TRBJ2-3; the match to TRBD2 covers 13 bases. The junction had 6 bases not matched to a gene; V was cut back by 0 bases and J by 5 bases. The germline V gene has CDR1 SGHTS and CDR2 YDEGEE. The CDR3 runs to 17 residues. The CDR3 spells CASSLGTSGSSGDTQYF. CDR3 nucleotide sequence: TGTGCCAGCAGCTTGGGGACTAGCGGGAGTTCTGGAGATACGCAGTATTTT.

V and J are TRBV7-9 and TRBJ2-5, with D unresolved. TRBJ2-7 matches the DNA end more closely, so the J call is doubtful. Germline loops: CDR1 SEHNR, CDR2 FQNEAQ (reference sequence). This CDR3 contains 12 residues. The CDR3 sequence is CASSLGAVEQYF. CDR3 sequence (DNA): TGTGCCAGCAGCTTAGGGGCAGTCGAGCAGTACTTC.

J is TRBJ1-5 and V is TRBV10-3; D is ambiguous. The germline V gene has CDR1 ENHRY and CDR2 SYGVKD. V was cut by 0 bases and J by 6 bases, with 12 bases left in between. There are 15 residues in the CDR3. The CDR3 DNA reads TGTGCCATCAGTGAGTCGGCGCGGGGAAGTCAGCCCCAGCATTTT. The encoded protein is CAISESARGSQPQHF.

The chain links TRBV11-3 to TRBJ2-5, with TRBD1 matching over 7 bases. Germline V gene lookup returns CDR1 SGHNT and CDR2 YENEEA. This CDR3 is 18 amino acids long. Trimming removed 5 bases from V and 5 bases from J; junction bases left unmatched: 20. The CDR3 DNA reads as TGTGCCAGCAGCATAAGGCCCTTTAGACAGGGTGGGCATGAGACCCAGTACTTC. Translating gives CASSIRPFRQGGHETQYF.